This TCR beta chain was sequenced for a study of blood T cells in healthy people across ages. Primed by a sample-barcoded 5' primer and a J-beta primer mix, a second PCR proceeded for 7 to 11 cycles. TCRdb re-derived calls from the 5' RACE reads in MiXCR, one entry per CDR3 protein. The data contain about 1.7 million distinct CDR3 sequences, approximately 30% of them singletons. This CDR3 comprises 17 residues. The V segment lost 4 bases and the J segment 6 bases; nucleotides outside the gene matches: 13. Per germline, CDR1 MDHEN and CDR2 SYDVKM. This clonotype was seen a few times. This receptor was obtained from a woman younger than 45 in good health. The sample taken for sequencing was blood. The chain recombines TRBV28 with TRBJ1-2; TRBD1 aligns across 11 bases. In DNA form, the CDR3 reads TGTGCCAGCAGTTCTCCCGGACAGGGGGCTTGGAGAGATGGCTACACCTTC. The encoded protein is CASSSPGQGAWRDGYTF.